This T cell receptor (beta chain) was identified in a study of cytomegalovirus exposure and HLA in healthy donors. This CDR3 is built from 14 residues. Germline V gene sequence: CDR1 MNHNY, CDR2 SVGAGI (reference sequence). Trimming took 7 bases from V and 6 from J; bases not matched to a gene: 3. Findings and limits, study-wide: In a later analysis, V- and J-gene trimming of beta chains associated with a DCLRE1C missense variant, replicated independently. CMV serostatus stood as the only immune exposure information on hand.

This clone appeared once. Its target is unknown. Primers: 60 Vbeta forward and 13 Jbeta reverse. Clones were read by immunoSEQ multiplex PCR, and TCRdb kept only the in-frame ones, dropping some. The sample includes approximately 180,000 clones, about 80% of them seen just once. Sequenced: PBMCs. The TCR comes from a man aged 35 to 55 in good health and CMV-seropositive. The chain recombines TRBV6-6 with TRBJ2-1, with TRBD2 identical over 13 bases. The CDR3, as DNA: TGTGCCAGCATGGGACTAGCGGGATTCAATGAGCAGTTCTTC. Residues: CASMGLAGFNEQFF.